What follows is one T cell receptor beta chain and its context. A read error may account for a junction end that differs from germline. Eligibility required advanced solid tumors lacking tumor-infiltrating lymphocytes. Alpha- and beta-chain coverage of first-strand cDNA came from TRAV- and TRBV-specific primers. A roughly 19-cycle PCR with a constant-region primer and V-primer adapter amplified TCRs. In vitro transcription served to amplify the isolated mRNA. TCRdb passed the reads through MiXCR, listing each CDR3 protein once. The data show about 9,800 distinct CDR3 sequences, about two fifths seen once. The CDR3 loop spans 12 amino acids. Germline-derived CDR1 and CDR2 are ENHRY and SYGVKD. The data stem from a study of low-dose radiotherapy and immunotherapy resistance in tumors. Study overall: 1 Gy per fraction was delivered to Cohort 2 every two weeks, for 13 Gy total over 26 weeks.

The V call is TRBV10-3, the J call TRBJ2-3, with 7 bases that match TRBD2. The TCR originated in a human donor with advanced metastatic prostate, ovarian, gallbladder or colorectal cancer (not recorded which). This table probably holds off-target reads from a library built for another chain. The CDR3: CATSAGADTQYF. The CDR3 bases are TGTGCCACCAGTGCGGGGGCAGATACGCAGTATTTT.